One sample yielded the 23 T cell receptor beta chains listed below, sequenced in a study of radiotherapy plus CTLA-4 blockade in lung cancer (dated by TCRdb to the late 2010s). The library was built by means of the immunoSEQ multiplex PCR assay. TCRdb's version of the immuneACCESS table is confined to in-frame rearrangements and falls short of the full clone set. An unresolved V gene accounts for under half of the shortfall where checked; the remainder is of unknown origin. The sample table contains 34,000 or so clones; only one count was recorded for 75% of them. The ten top clones hold 13% to 15% of the sample. The starting material was peripheral blood, obtained from a patient treated with radiotherapy plus ipilimumab. The receptors here all came from a human donor with non-small cell lung cancer that progressed on radiotherapy plus ipilimumab.

The chain recombines TRBV6-6 with TRBJ2-1; no clear D. With 5 bases removed from V and 8 bases from J, the gap between germline ends came to 10 bases. Looked up from germline, CDR1 is MNHNY and CDR2 is SVGAGI (reference sequence). The CDR3 is made up of 12 amino acids. CDR3: CASSMSWDEQFF. In DNA, the CDR3 is TGTGCCAGCAGTATGAGTTGGGATGAGCAGTTCTTC.

The rearrangement uses TRBV7-9 and TRBJ1-1; unclear D gene. Between the trimmed V and J ends, which lost 5 bases and 7 bases, there was a span of 17 bases. Germline assignment: CDR1 SEHNR and CDR2 FQNEAQ (reference sequence). The CDR3 covers 14 residues. The CDR3 nucleotides are TGTGCCAGCAGCCCCCAAAGGGTTATCGATGAAGCTTTCTTT. This translates into CASSPQRVIDEAFF.

As for this clone: The same CDR3 can be traced to other DNA sequences in this sample. The genes are TRBV4-1 and TRBJ1-2; 10 bases line up with TRBD1. Per germline, CDR1 MGHRA and CDR2 YSYEKL. J gave up 4 bases and V 3 bases, and 5 bases lay outside the gene matches. This CDR3 comprises 15 residues. The CDR3: CASSQGTGDLYGYTF. CDR3 nucleotide sequence: TGCGCCAGCAGCCAGGGGACAGGGGACCTCTATGGCTACACCTTC.

The V call is TRBV14, the J call TRBJ1-1, with D uncertain. This CDR3 contains 14 residues. V lost 1 base to trimming and J lost 7 bases, with 13 bases between them. In germline, CDR1 is SGHDN, CDR2 FVKESK. CDR3 protein: CASSQVSTDGEAFF. CDR3 nucleotide sequence: TGTGCCAGCAGCCAAGTTAGTACGGACGGTGAAGCTTTCTTT. The whole variable domain, filled in from reference TRBV14 and TRBJ1-1, reads EAGVTQFPSHSVIEKGQTVTLRCDPISGHDNLYWYRRVMGKEIKFLLHFVKESKQDESGMPNNRFLAERTGGTYSTLKVQPAELEDSGVYFCASSQVSTDGEAFFGQGTRLTVV.

This clone has more than one count but fewer than ten. J is TRBJ1-1 and V is TRBV27, with 8 positions matching TRBD1. The J segment lost 4 bases and the V segment lost 0 bases, leaving 4 bases of the junction unmatched. In germline, CDR1 is MNHEY, CDR2 SMNVEV (reference sequence). The CDR3 loop spans 15 amino acids. The CDR3 protein is CASSLSRTGSTEAFF. The DNA of the CDR3 is TGTGCCAGCAGTTTATCCAGGACAGGGTCCACTGAAGCTTTCTTT.

This sequence joins TRBV11-2 and TRBJ1-4; 8 bases align to TRBD1. The trim removed 5 bases at V and 7 bases at J, leaving 9 bases unmatched. Germline V gene sequence: CDR1 SGHAT, CDR2 FQNNGV. The CDR3 totals 15 residues. The CDR3 DNA reads as TGTGCCAGCAGCCCCGGCAGGGGGCGAGTTGAAAAACTGTTTTTT. Translated: CASSPGRGRVEKLFF.

This chain uses TRBV27 with TRBJ2-2, with D possibly being TRBD1 or TRBD2 (6 bases each). Germline V CDR1 and CDR2: MNHEY, SMNVEV (reference sequence). This CDR3 spans 15 amino acids. Trimming removed 2 bases at V and 5 bases at J, with 12 bases between. The CDR3 DNA sequence: TGTGCCAGCAGTTTACAAGGGGGGCATACCGGGGAGCTGTTTTTT. This sequence encodes CASSLQGGHTGELFF.

The CDR3 loop reads CASSPRLAASNTGELFF. DNA of the CDR3: TGTGCCAGCAGCCCCAGACTAGCGGCATCCAACACCGGGGAGCTGTTTTTT. This rearrangement joins TRBV9 to TRBJ2-2, with 9 bases matching TRBD2. This CDR3 contains 17 residues. With V trimmed by 4 bases and J by 2 bases, 9 bases remained unmatched. CDR1 is SGDLS and CDR2 is YYNGEE in the germline V gene.

V and J are TRBV29-1 and TRBJ2-1; D may be TRBD2 (6 bases). Germline values: CDR1 SQVTM, CDR2 ANQGSEA. The V end lost 4 bases, the J end lost 9 bases, and 13 bases lay between the germline ends. The CDR3 is 12 amino acids. The CDR3 loop is CSVGRGESEQFF. CDR3 DNA: TGCAGCGTTGGGAGGGGAGAAAGTGAGCAGTTCTTC.

Here the CDR3 reads CASSLGPSGGPETQYF. Here the CDR3 DNA reads TGTGCCAGCAGTTTAGGGCCTAGCGGGGGGCCAGAGACCCAGTACTTC. This chain uses TRBV28 with TRBJ2-5, with 11 bases matching TRBD2. The germline gives CDR1 MDHEN, CDR2 SYDVKM. The CDR3 length is 16 residues. Germline trimming cut 2 bases from V and 4 bases from J; bases unmatched to any gene: 6. Variable domain in full (rest from reference TRBV28 and TRBJ2-5): DVKVTQSSRYLVKRTGEKVFLECVQDMDHENMFWYRQDPGLGLRLIYFSYDVKMKEKGDIPEGYSVSREKKERFSLILESASTNQTSMYLCASSLGPSGGPETQYFGPGTRLLVL.

The chain combines TRBV13 with TRBJ1-3; D perhaps matches TRBD1 (6 bases). This CDR3 spans 16 amino acids. Germline CDR1 PRHDT, CDR2 FYEKMQ (reference sequence). Trimming took off 3 bases at V and 4 bases at J, with 16 bases between the two ends. CDR3: CASSLGWGRAGNTIYF. In DNA form, the CDR3 reads TGTGCCAGCAGCTTGGGGTGGGGGCGCGCCGGAAACACCATATATTTT.

The genes are TRBV4-1 and TRBJ1-4, with 7 bases matching TRBD1. Losses at the gene ends were 0 bases for V and 7 bases for J; bases not matched to a gene: 8. The CDR3 extends over 16 amino acids. Germline V gene data show CDR1 as MGHRA and CDR2 as YSYEKL. CDR3 residues: CASSQDPGGALEKLFF. The CDR3 DNA is TGCGCCAGCAGCCAAGACCCAGGGGGAGCGCTTGAAAAACTGTTTTTT.

This chain links TRBV4-1 with TRBJ2-3; 7 bases line up with TRBD1. This CDR3 contains 16 residues. CDR1 and CDR2 (germline): MGHRA, YSYEKL. Losses at the gene ends were 6 bases for V and 1 base for J; bases not matched to a gene: 10. The CDR3 sequence is CASSPDRARGTDTQYF. The CDR3 DNA reads as TGCGCCAGCAGTCCTGACAGGGCGAGGGGCACAGATACGCAGTATTTT.

The rearrangement uses TRBV27 and TRBJ1-2; D is possibly TRBD1 (6 bases). V lost 6 bases and J lost 8, with 16 bases in between. CDR1 is MNHEY, CDR2 SMNVEV, per germline (reference sequence). The CDR3 runs 13 residues. CDR3 nucleotides: TGTGCCAGCAGCCCACAGGGCCTCCTGGGCTACACCTTC. This codes for CASSPQGLLGYTF.

The gene calls are TRBV6-5 and TRBJ1-3; a possible D gene is TRBD1 (6 bases). CDR1 is MNHEY and CDR2 is SVGAGI in the germline V gene. The CDR3 is made up of 14 amino acids. V dropped 6 bases and J dropped 2 bases, with 11 bases sitting between them. This CDR3 is CASRWGGAGNTIYF. CDR3 bases: TGTGCCAGCAGGTGGGGGGGCGCTGGAAACACCATATATTTT.

The chain has TRBV4-3 and TRBJ2-7; TRBD1 matches at 11 bases. This CDR3 spans 15 amino acids. CDR1 and CDR2 from the germline V gene are LGHNA and YSLEER. After removal of 0 bases from V and 3 bases from J, the junction contained 1 base not matched to a gene. The CDR3 here is CASSQDGTGGYEQYF. The CDR3 region has the DNA TGCGCCAGCAGCCAAGACGGGACAGGGGGCTACGAGCAGTACTTC.

The chain combines TRBV5-1 with TRBJ2-2, with unresolved D. This CDR3 is 14 amino acids long. The germline V gene encodes CDR1 SGHRS and CDR2 YFSETQ. Deletions cut 4 bases from V and 2 bases from J, with 9 bases between. The CDR3 protein is CASSDMTNTGELFF. CDR3 DNA: TGCGCCAGCAGCGACATGACTAACACCGGGGAGCTGTTTTTT.

The V and J genes are TRBV4-2 and TRBJ2-7; TRBD1 matches 9 bases. The V gene's germline CDR1 is LGHNA and CDR2 YNFKEQ. The CDR3 has 15 amino acids. The V gene end was trimmed by 4 bases and the J gene end by 5 bases; junction bases not matched to a gene: 9. The CDR3 loop reads CASSPWGQGDHEQYF. As DNA, the CDR3 is TGTGCCAGCAGCCCCTGGGGACAGGGTGACCACGAGCAGTACTTC.

CDR3 DNA sequence: TGCGCCAGCAGCTTGGCCGAAGGAGGGGAAAATGGCTACACCTTC. Translated: CASSLAEGGENGYTF. The chain carries TRBV5-1 and TRBJ1-2; D perhaps matches TRBD1 (5 bases). Trimming removed 0 bases from V and 6 bases from J, with 15 bases in between. This CDR3 is 15 amino acids long. Germline lookup yields CDR1 SGHRS and CDR2 YFSETQ.

The chain has TRBV27 and TRBJ2-5; 9 nucleotides align to TRBD2. V was pared by 3 bases and J by 3 bases, with 8 bases of the junction left unmatched. This CDR3 contains 16 residues. Germline V CDR1 and CDR2: MNHEY, SMNVEV (reference sequence). CDR3 sequence reads: CASSLGAAGGEETQYF. CDR3 sequence (DNA): TGTGCCAGCAGTTTGGGGGCAGCGGGGGGTGAAGAGACCCAGTACTTC.

The chain carries TRBV11-2 and TRBJ2-3, with 13 bases aligning to TRBD2. CDR1 and CDR2 (germline): SGHAT, FQNNGV. Germline trimming cut 3 bases from V and 5 bases from J; bases unmatched to any gene: 2. The CDR3 length is 15 residues. CDR3 in DNA: TGTGCCAGCAGCTTGACTAGCGGGAGGATAGATACGCAGTATTTT. Amino acid sequence: CASSLTSGRIDTQYF.

The chain uses TRBV7-3 and TRBJ2-5; 15 bases are shared with TRBD2. Germline V CDR1 and CDR2: SGHTA, FQGTGA. J was trimmed by 2 bases and V by 8 bases; bases with no gene match: 0. CDR3 length equals 14 residues. The CDR3 loop reads CASGLAGGQETQYF. The DNA for the CDR3 is TGTGCCAGCGGACTAGCGGGGGGGCAAGAGACCCAGTACTTC.

V usage is TRBV4-1 and J usage is TRBJ1-1; 8 bases line up with TRBD1. The CDR3 consists of 14 residues. Germline CDR1 MGHRA, CDR2 YSYEKL. The trim removed 3 bases at V and 6 bases at J, leaving 6 bases unmatched. The CDR3 DNA reads as TGCGCCAGCAGCCATACCGGACAGGGTGCTGAAGCTTTCTTT. Protein: CASSHTGQGAEAFF.